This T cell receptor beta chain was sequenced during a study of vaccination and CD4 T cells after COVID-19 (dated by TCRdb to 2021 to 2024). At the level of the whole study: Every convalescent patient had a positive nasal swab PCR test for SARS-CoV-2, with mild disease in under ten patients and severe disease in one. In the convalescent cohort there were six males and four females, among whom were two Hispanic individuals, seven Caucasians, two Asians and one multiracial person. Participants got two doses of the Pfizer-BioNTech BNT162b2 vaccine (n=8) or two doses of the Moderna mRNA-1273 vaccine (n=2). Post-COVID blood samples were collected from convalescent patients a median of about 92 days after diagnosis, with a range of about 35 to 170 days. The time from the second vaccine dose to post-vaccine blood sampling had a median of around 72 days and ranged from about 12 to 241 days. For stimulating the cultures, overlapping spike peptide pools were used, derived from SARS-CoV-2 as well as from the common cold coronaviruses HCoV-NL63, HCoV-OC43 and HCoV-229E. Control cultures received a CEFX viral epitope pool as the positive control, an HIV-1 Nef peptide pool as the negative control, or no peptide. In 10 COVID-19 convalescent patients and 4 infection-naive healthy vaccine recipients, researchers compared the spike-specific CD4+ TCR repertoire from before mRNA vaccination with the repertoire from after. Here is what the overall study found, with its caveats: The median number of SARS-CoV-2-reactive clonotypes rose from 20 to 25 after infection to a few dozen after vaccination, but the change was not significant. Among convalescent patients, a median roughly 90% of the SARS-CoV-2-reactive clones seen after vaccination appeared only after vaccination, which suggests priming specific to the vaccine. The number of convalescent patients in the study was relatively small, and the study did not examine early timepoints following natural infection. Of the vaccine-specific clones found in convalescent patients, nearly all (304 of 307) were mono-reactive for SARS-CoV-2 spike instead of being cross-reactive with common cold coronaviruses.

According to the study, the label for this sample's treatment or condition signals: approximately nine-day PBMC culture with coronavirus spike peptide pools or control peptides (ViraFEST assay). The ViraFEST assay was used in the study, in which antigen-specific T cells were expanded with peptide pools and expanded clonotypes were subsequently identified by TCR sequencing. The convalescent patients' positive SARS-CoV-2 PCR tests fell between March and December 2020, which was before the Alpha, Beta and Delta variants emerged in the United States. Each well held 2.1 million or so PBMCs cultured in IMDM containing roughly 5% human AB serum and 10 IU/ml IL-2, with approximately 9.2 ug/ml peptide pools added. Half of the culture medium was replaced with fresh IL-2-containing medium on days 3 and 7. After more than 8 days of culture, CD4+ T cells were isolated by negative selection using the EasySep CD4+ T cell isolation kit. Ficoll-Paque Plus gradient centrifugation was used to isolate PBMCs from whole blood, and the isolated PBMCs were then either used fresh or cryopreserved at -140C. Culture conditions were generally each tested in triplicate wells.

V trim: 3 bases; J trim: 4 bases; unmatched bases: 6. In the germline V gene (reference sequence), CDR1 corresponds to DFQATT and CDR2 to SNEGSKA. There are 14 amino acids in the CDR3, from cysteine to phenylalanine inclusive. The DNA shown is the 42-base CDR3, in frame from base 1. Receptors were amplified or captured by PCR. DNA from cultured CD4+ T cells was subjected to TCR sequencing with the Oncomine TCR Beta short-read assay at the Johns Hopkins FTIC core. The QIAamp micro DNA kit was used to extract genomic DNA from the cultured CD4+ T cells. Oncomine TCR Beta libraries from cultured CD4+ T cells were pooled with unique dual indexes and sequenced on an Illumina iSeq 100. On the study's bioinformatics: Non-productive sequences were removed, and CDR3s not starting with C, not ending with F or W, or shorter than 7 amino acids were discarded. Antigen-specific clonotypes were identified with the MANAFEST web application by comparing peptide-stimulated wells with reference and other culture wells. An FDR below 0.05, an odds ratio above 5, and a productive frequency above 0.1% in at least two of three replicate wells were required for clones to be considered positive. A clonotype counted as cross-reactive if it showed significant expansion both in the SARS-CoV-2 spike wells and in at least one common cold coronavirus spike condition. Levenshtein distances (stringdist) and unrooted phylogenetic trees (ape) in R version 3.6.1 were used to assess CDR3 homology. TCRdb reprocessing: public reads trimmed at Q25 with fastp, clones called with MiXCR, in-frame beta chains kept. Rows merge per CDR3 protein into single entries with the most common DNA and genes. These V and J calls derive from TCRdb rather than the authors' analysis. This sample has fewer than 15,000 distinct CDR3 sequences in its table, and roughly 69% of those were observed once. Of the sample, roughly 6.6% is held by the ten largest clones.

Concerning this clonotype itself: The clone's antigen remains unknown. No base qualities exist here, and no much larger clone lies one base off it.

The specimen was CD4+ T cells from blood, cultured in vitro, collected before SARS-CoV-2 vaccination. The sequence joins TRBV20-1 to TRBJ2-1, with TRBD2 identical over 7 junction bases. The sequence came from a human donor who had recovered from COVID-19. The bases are TGCAGTGCTAGGCTCCCTAGCGGATACAATGAGCAGTTCTTC. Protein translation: CSARLPSGYNEQFF.